This TCR beta chain was recorded in a study of blood T cell repertoires in COVID-19. Study as a whole: COVID-19 samples, acute and convalescent, were from the United States, Italy and Spain.

Germline CDR1 is LGHDT and CDR2 is YNNKEL (reference sequence). This CDR3 is 14 amino acids long. V lost 1 base, J lost 9 bases, and 6 bases stayed unmatched. This clone showed up just a few times. Clones were read by immunoSEQ multiplex PCR, and TCRdb kept only the in-frame ones, dropping some. The sample records 45,000 to 55,000 clones, 80% to 90% being singletons. The origin of this receptor is a man over 45 with acute or convalescent COVID-19. The sequencing input was peripheral blood. The chain couples TRBV3-1 (or the pseudogene TRBV3-2) to TRBJ2-1; 7 bases agree with TRBD1. Here the CDR3 reads CASSQATGAGEQFF. The CDR3 coding sequence is TGTGCCAGCAGCCAAGCCACAGGGGCAGGTGAGCAGTTCTTC.